Listed here are 32 T cell receptor beta chains from one sample, sequenced in a study of blood T cell repertoires in COVID-19. Using immunoSEQ multiplex PCR, the repertoire was profiled, and TCRdb retains in-frame clones only, with some absent. The repertoire holds 68,000 or so clones, roughly 80% seen once, with about 24% in the top ten. The specimen was peripheral blood. The receptors originated from a human donor in a cohort sampled during active COVID-19.

A few counts support this clone. The gene calls are TRBV7-9 and TRBJ2-6, with TRBD1 matching 9 bases. Germline CDR1 is SEHNR and CDR2 is FQNEAQ (reference sequence). This CDR3 has 18 residues. After removal of 5 bases from V and 2 bases from J, the junction contained 10 bases not matched to a gene. Here the CDR3 reads CASSGAGQGRTGANVLTF. CDR3 nucleotide sequence: TGTGCCAGCAGCGGAGCGGGACAGGGAAGAACTGGGGCCAACGTCCTGACTTTC.

The chain recombines TRBV28 with TRBJ2-1; 13 nucleotides align to TRBD2. The CDR3 is made up of 16 amino acids. The germline CDR1 and CDR2 sequences are MDHEN and SYDVKM. CDR3 in DNA: TGTGCTTCTGGGGGACTAGCGGGGCCAAGCTACAATGAGCAGTTCTTC. Encoded protein: CASGGLAGPSYNEQFF.

The CDR3 DNA follows: TGTGCCATCAGTCCTGCAGCTAATGAAAAACTGTTTTTT. Translation: CAISPAANEKLFF. V usage is TRBV10-3 and J usage is TRBJ1-4; D is ambiguous. This CDR3 is built from 13 residues. The V gene's germline CDR1 is ENHRY and CDR2 SYGVKD. Trimming cost V 5 bases and J 3 bases, with 7 bases left between them.

This clone was recorded once. The genes are TRBV28 and TRBJ1-5; D possibly corresponds to TRBD1 (6 bases). This CDR3 contains 15 residues. Germline values: CDR1 MDHEN, CDR2 SYDVKM. Trimming took 6 bases from V and 2 from J, leaving 14 bases between them. The chain's CDR3 is CASSPPDSGNQPQHF. CDR3 sequence (DNA): TGTGCCAGCAGCCCCCCGGACAGTGGCAATCAGCCCCAGCATTTT.

The chain combines TRBV7-9 with TRBJ1-1; the D gene is possibly TRBD1 (5 bases). Germline V lookup: CDR1 SEHNR, CDR2 FQNEAQ (reference sequence). There are 14 residues in the CDR3. Between the trimmed V and J ends, which lost 5 bases and 4 bases, there was a span of 14 bases. The DNA of the CDR3 is TGTGCCAGCAGCCCATCGCAGGGTGGCACTGAAGCTTTCTTT. It codes for CASSPSQGGTEAFF.

This CDR3 reads CASSTRGTDTQYF. The CDR3 nucleotides read TGTGCCAGCAGCACGCGGGGCACAGATACGCAGTATTTT. The chain employs TRBV7-2 and TRBJ2-3; possible D gene TRBD2, 5 bases. The CDR3 covers 13 residues. Trimming pared 5 bases from V and 1 base from J, leaving 7 bases between. CDR1 and CDR2 (germline): SGHTA, FQGNSA.

In DNA form, the CDR3 reads TGCAGCGTTCTAGGCTCCTACAATGAGCAGTTCTTC. Translation: CSVLGSYNEQFF. The genes are TRBV29-1 and TRBJ2-1; D call uncertain. The V end was cut by 5 bases, the J end by 0 bases, with 5 bases between. This CDR3 spans 12 amino acids. Per germline, CDR1 SQVTM and CDR2 ANQGSEA.

The chain carries TRBV24-1 and TRBJ2-3, with a weak D call TRBD2 (6 bases). In germline, CDR1 is KGHDR, CDR2 SFDVKD. V gave up 5 bases and J gave up 0 bases, with 14 bases separating them. CDR3 length: 16 amino acids. The CDR3 sequence: CATSGLTSSSTDTQYF. The CDR3 nucleotides are TGTGCCACCAGTGGCCTTACTAGCAGTAGCACAGATACGCAGTATTTT.

This clone turned up a few times. The chain uses TRBV6-5 and TRBJ2-7; 8 positions match TRBD1. The junction had 10 bases not matched to a gene; V was cut back by 6 bases and J by 3 bases. This CDR3 contains 15 residues. Germline-derived CDR1 and CDR2 are MNHEY and SVGAGI. CDR3 bases: TGTGCCAGCAGCACCAGGTCAGGGGGCCTCTACGAGCAGTACTTC. It yields the protein CASSTRSGGLYEQYF.

This rearrangement joins TRBV7-2 to TRBJ2-5, with 7 positions matching TRBD1. J gave up 2 bases and V 5 bases, and 5 bases lay outside the gene matches. Germline values: CDR1 SGHTA, CDR2 FQGNSA. The CDR3 is 14 residues long. CDR3 residues: CASSQRGQQETQYF. In DNA, the CDR3 is TGTGCCAGCAGCCAGAGGGGGCAGCAAGAGACCCAGTACTTC.

The chain is built from TRBV7-2 and TRBJ2-5; maybe TRBD1 (5 bases). The V end was cut by 4 bases, the J end by 7 bases, with 13 bases between. This CDR3 region has 13 residues. Germline values: CDR1 SGHTA, CDR2 FQGNSA. The CDR3 DNA reads as TGTGCCAGCAGCTCTGACAGCCAGGCGACCCAGTACTTC. Its translation is CASSSDSQATQYF. Complete variable domain (other parts from reference TRBV7-2 and TRBJ2-5): GAGVSQSPSNKVTEKGKDVELRCDPISGHTALYWYRQSLGQGLEFLIYFQGNSAPDKSGLPSDRFSAERTGGSVSTLTIQRTQQEDSAVYLCASSSDSQATQYFGPGTRLLVL.

The rearrangement joins TRBV11-3 to TRBJ2-7; possibly TRBD2 for D (7 bases). The germline CDR1 and CDR2 sequences are SGHNT and YENEEA. V gave up 6 bases and J gave up 10 bases, with 16 bases separating them. The CDR3 totals 12 residues. In nucleotides, the CDR3 is TGTGCCAGCAGTACCGACGGGGGGCTTCAGTACTTC. Its translation is CASSTDGGLQYF.

This clone was seen only once. The chain links TRBV28 to TRBJ1-6; 7 bases match TRBD1. Germline V gene lookup returns CDR1 MDHEN and CDR2 SYDVKM. J lost 7 bases, V lost 3 bases, and 6 bases had no gene match. The CDR3 runs 15 residues. The CDR3 sequence is CASSFLTGRNSPLHF. The CDR3 nucleotides are TGTGCCAGCAGTTTTCTGACAGGGAGGAATTCACCCCTCCACTTT.

The DNA for the CDR3 is TGTGCCAGCAGTTTTTTAGGGGATAGAGCTTTCTTT. This gives the protein CASSFLGDRAFF. This chain uses TRBV12-3 or TRBV12-4 with TRBJ1-1, with D possibly being TRBD1 (5 bases). The CDR3 is 12 residues long. Trimming removed 3 bases at V and 10 bases at J, with 12 bases between.

The V call is TRBV21-1, the J call TRBJ2-3; the table calls TRBD2, which could not be checked here. TRBV21-1 is a documented pseudogene. CDR3 length: 19 residues. The CDR3 DNA reads TGTGCCAGCAGCAACTTCTTGGGACTACTCCCTTCTAGCACAGATACGCAGTATTTT. Translation: CASSNFLGLLPSSTDTQYF.

The rearrangement links TRBV6-6 to TRBJ2-5; 9 bases are a match to TRBD1. Per the germline V gene, CDR1 is MNHNY and CDR2 is SVGAGI (reference sequence). The CDR3 runs 15 residues. The junction had 10 bases not matched to a gene; V was cut back by 6 bases and J by 5 bases. The CDR3 spells CASSQPGTGRETQYF. The CDR3 bases are TGTGCCAGCAGCCAACCCGGGACAGGGAGGGAGACCCAGTACTTC.

This chain joins TRBV11-2 and TRBJ1-3; maybe TRBD1 (6 bases). Deletions cut 5 bases from V and 0 bases from J, with 11 bases between. The CDR3 is 15 residues long. Germline loops: CDR1 SGHAT, CDR2 FQNNGV. CDR3 sequence: CASSDGQFSGNTIYF. For the CDR3, the DNA is TGTGCCAGCAGCGACGGACAGTTCTCTGGAAACACCATATATTTT.

The V and J genes are TRBV28 and TRBJ1-2, with D hard to call. Germline CDR1 MDHEN, CDR2 SYDVKM. The CDR3 has 12 residues. Trimming stripped 3 bases from V and 8 bases from J, with 10 bases between. Here the CDR3 reads CASSFPLLGYTF. Written as DNA, the CDR3 is TGTGCCAGCAGTTTCCCTCTACTGGGCTACACCTTC.

This clone was recorded many times. The chain couples TRBV4-1 to TRBJ2-1; TRBD2 aligns across 7 bases. This CDR3 is 17 amino acids long. Germline CDR1 is MGHRA and CDR2 is YSYEKL. Trimming at V came to 0 bases and at J to 0 bases, leaving 5 bases not matched to a gene. The CDR3 reads CASSQEVGGSSYNEQFF. CDR3 DNA sequence: TGCGCCAGCAGCCAAGAAGTCGGCGGGAGCTCCTACAATGAGCAGTTCTTC.

In this sample, this clone turned up a few times. In DNA, the CDR3 is TGTGCCAGCAGCCAAGTCGTGGCTAGCGGGAAAGATACGCAGTATTTT. As protein: CASSQVVASGKDTQYF. The chain couples TRBV3-1 (or the pseudogene TRBV3-2) to TRBJ2-3, with 9 nucleotides matching TRBD2. Unmatched junction bases numbered 7, after V lost 1 base and J lost 5 bases. Per the germline V gene, CDR1 is LGHDT and CDR2 is YNNKEL (reference sequence). The CDR3 is 16 residues long.

V is TRBV19 and J is TRBJ1-6, with 7 positions matching TRBD1. Germline CDR1 and CDR2: LNHDA and SQIVND (reference sequence). After removal of 4 bases from V and 4 bases from J, the junction contained 4 bases not matched to a gene. This CDR3 is 15 amino acids long. CDR3 in amino acids: CASSSTGDYNSPLHF. As DNA, the CDR3 is TGTGCCAGTAGTAGCACAGGGGATTATAATTCACCCCTCCACTTT.

This chain uses TRBV5-1 with TRBJ1-1; D unresolved. Per germline, CDR1 SGHRS and CDR2 YFSETQ. The ends were cut back, 0 bases at V and 0 bases at J, with 9 bases in the middle. This CDR3 has 15 amino acids. CDR3 protein: CASSLESTVNTEAFF. The CDR3 DNA follows: TGCGCCAGCAGCTTGGAGTCTACCGTGAACACTGAAGCTTTCTTT.

The count of this clone is one. The chain has TRBV3-1 (or the pseudogene TRBV3-2) and TRBJ1-6, with D perhaps matching TRBD1 (6 bases). Germline loops: CDR1 LGHDT, CDR2 YNNKEL (reference sequence). V lost 1 base and J lost 0, with 10 bases in between. This CDR3 comprises 17 residues. The CDR3 DNA follows: TGTGCCAGCAGCCAAGGACAGGTTAGCTCCTATAATTCACCCCTCCACTTT. Translation: CASSQGQVSSYNSPLHF.

This chain links TRBV29-1 with TRBJ2-3; 13 nucleotides line up with TRBD2. There are 15 residues in the CDR3. J lost 7 bases, V lost 1 base, and 5 bases had no gene match. Germline V gene sequence: CDR1 SQVTM, CDR2 ANQGSEA. The CDR3 bases are TGCAGCGTTGAAGGACTAGCGGGGGGAGACTATACGCAGTATTTT. This codes for CSVEGLAGGDYTQYF.

The V and J genes are TRBV19 and TRBJ1-1; 8 bases map to TRBD1. The length of the CDR3 is 17 residues. The germline gives CDR1 LNHDA, CDR2 SQIVND (reference sequence). V lost 4 bases and J lost 3; bases outside the gene matches: 13. The CDR3 DNA reads TGTGCCAGTAGTACCTCAGACAGGGGCTACCTTGACACTGAAGCTTTCTTT. Its translation is CASSTSDRGYLDTEAFF.

This clone was recorded only once. The chain is built from TRBV30 and TRBJ2-5; 7 nucleotides align to TRBD2. Germline V gives CDR1 GTSNPN, CDR2 SVGIG (reference sequence). The CDR3 totals 15 residues. Germline trimming cut 1 base from V and 0 bases from J; bases unmatched to any gene: 5. CDR3 region: CAWSGGGGYQETQYF. The CDR3 DNA is TGTGCCTGGAGTGGGGGGGGTGGGTACCAAGAGACCCAGTACTTC.

The chain combines TRBV6-5 with TRBJ2-7; 7 nucleotides align to TRBD1. The V segment lost 9 bases and the J segment 4 bases; nucleotides outside the gene matches: 15. The CDR3 runs 15 residues. Germline assignment: CDR1 MNHEY and CDR2 SVGAGI. The CDR3 loop is CASLPQGSQGYEQYF. CDR3 DNA: TGTGCCAGTCTTCCACAGGGGTCCCAGGGGTACGAGCAGTACTTC.

The J gene is TRBJ2-3, the V gene TRBV28; D is perhaps TRBD1 (6 bases). Germline CDR1 MDHEN, CDR2 SYDVKM. The CDR3 consists of 12 residues. Trimming pared 7 bases from V and 9 bases from J, leaving 14 bases between. The CDR3 region is CASMRGSLTQYF. In nucleotides, the CDR3 is TGTGCCAGCATGAGGGGGAGCCTGACGCAGTATTTT.

The V call is TRBV18, the J call TRBJ2-2, with TRBD1 matching over 10 bases. After removal of 1 base from V and 0 bases from J, the junction contained 8 bases not matched to a gene. The CDR3 is 19 residues long. Germline V lookup: CDR1 KGHSH, CDR2 LQKENI. The CDR3 reads CASSPRAQGQGTNTGELFF. CDR3 DNA: TGTGCCAGCTCACCACGGGCCCAGGGACAGGGGACGAACACCGGGGAGCTGTTTTTT. The variable domain in full, with the rest retrieved from reference TRBV18 and TRBJ2-2, is NAGVMQNPRHLVRRRGQEARLRCSPMKGHSHVYWYRQLPEEGLKFMVYLQKENIIDESGMPKERFSAEFPKEGPSILRIQQVVRGDSAAYFCASSPRAQGQGTNTGELFFGEGSRLTVL.

This sequence joins TRBV7-2 and TRBJ1-5; weak D call: TRBD1 (6 bases). Trimming took off 5 bases at V and 7 bases at J, with 12 bases between the two ends. This CDR3 has 13 residues. Germline V gene lookup returns CDR1 SGHTA and CDR2 FQGNSA. The CDR3 DNA is TGTGCCAGCAGCAAAAAGGGGGACCAGCCCCAGCATTTT. Its protein is CASSKKGDQPQHF.

In the case of this clone: Different DNA sequences within this sample yield the same CDR3. The gene calls are TRBV11-2 and TRBJ2-7; no reliable D call. The CDR3 has 16 amino acids. V was shortened by 5 bases and J by 2 bases, with 19 bases between the two germline ends. Germline V lookup: CDR1 SGHAT, CDR2 FQNNGV. The CDR3 region has the DNA TGTGCCAGCAGCCCGCCGGTGTGGAGAAAGGCCTACGAGCAGTACTTC. It codes for CASSPPVWRKAYEQYF.

This sequence joins TRBV18 and TRBJ1-1; 8 bases are shared with TRBD1. V lost 3 bases, J lost 3 bases, and 6 bases stayed unmatched. The germline CDR1 and CDR2 sequences are KGHSH and LQKENI. The CDR3 totals 15 residues. The CDR3 sequence is CASSPRQGQDTEAFF. In nucleotides, the CDR3 is TGTGCCAGCTCACCCCGACAGGGGCAGGACACTGAAGCTTTCTTT.